The source of this T cell receptor beta chain is a study of T cell clones after liver transplantation. Study as a whole: In this trial, immunosuppression withdrawal was attempted within 2 years of liver transplant.

Libraries were prepared by immunoSEQ multiplex PCR; TCRdb keeps only in-frame clonotypes and omits some of them. The sample shows about 24,000 clones, 55% to 70% of them seen only once. This CDR3 region has 17 residues. V trimming: 8 bases; J trimming: 3 bases; junction bases outside the gene matches: 12. The germline V gene encodes CDR1 ENHRY and CDR2 SYGVKD. Study results and caveats: Migration into the graft, not deletion, may explain lost graft donor-reactive T cells. In a couple of subjects, few donor cells limited the measurable donor-reactive repertoire. In 5 of 8 subjects, circulating graft-donor-reactive CD4 TCRbeta sequences fell significantly after transplant.

As concerns this clone: Its antigen remains unidentified.

The sequence was obtained from a human donor who received a liver transplant. The material was CD4+ T cells from blood, obtained before liver transplant. The rearrangement uses TRBV10-3 and TRBJ2-4; 11 positions match TRBD1. In DNA, the CDR3 is TGTGCCATCTCCAGCGGGGACAGGGGGGCTGGCAAAAACATTCAGTACTTC. It is translated as CAISSGDRGAGKNIQYF.